This TCR beta chain was identified during a study of PD-1 blockade in classical Hodgkin lymphoma. The length of the CDR3 is 15 residues. Germline assignment: CDR1 SGHVS and CDR2 FNYEAQ. The V and J ends lost 1 base and 5 bases respectively, with 12 bases between them. The patients all showed relapse after autologous stem cell transplantation, while their brentuximab vedotin exposure varied. Some clones are missing from TCRdb's copy, which holds only in-frame ones; the method was immunoSEQ multiplex PCR. The sample includes tens of thousands of clones, about 91% of them seen just once. This receptor was identified in a human donor with classical Hodgkin lymphoma. The sequencing here drew on peripheral blood mononuclear cells (PBMCs), taken at baseline. The chain combines TRBV7-6 with TRBJ2-1; D is perhaps TRBD2 (5 bases). CDR3 region: CASSLVIARNNEQFF. As DNA, the CDR3 is TGTGCCAGCAGCTTAGTTATAGCGAGAAACAATGAGCAGTTCTTC.